These 3 T cell receptor beta chains were sequenced from one sample in a study of blood T cell repertoires in COVID-19. Sequencing used immunoSEQ multiplex PCR; TCRdb keeps in-frame clones, though not all of them. There are approximately 18,000 clones in the sample; roughly 81% occur only once, and less than 9% lies in the top ten. The sample was peripheral blood. Receptor source: a man aged 60-69 years with acute or convalescent COVID-19.

The chain carries TRBV19 and TRBJ1-2; unclear D gene. CDR3 size: 16 residues. Germline lookup yields CDR1 LNHDA and CDR2 SQIVND (reference sequence). Trimming took 8 bases from V and 1 from J, leaving 20 bases between them. The CDR3 DNA reads TGTGCCAGTCATACCCTTACCTCTAGCTTTAACTATGGCTACACCTTC. Protein: CASHTLTSSFNYGYTF.

The genes are TRBV27 and TRBJ2-7; 11 bases align to TRBD2. Losses at the gene ends were 3 bases for V and 4 bases for J; bases not matched to a gene: 5. Germline-derived CDR1 and CDR2 are MNHEY and SMNVEV (reference sequence). CDR3 length: 15 amino acids. In nucleotides, the CDR3 is TGTGCCAGCAGTTTCCTGGTAGCGGGGGGGTACGAGCAGTACTTC. It yields the protein CASSFLVAGGYEQYF.

V is TRBV24-1 and J is TRBJ1-5; TRBD1 matches 9 bases. V gave up 3 bases and J gave up 1 base; unmatched junction bases: 6. CDR1 is KGHDR, CDR2 SFDVKD, per germline. There are 17 residues in the CDR3. In DNA form, the CDR3 reads TGTGCCACCAGTGATCAAACAGGGGGCCCCAGCAATCAGCCCCAGCATTTT. Protein: CATSDQTGGPSNQPQHF.